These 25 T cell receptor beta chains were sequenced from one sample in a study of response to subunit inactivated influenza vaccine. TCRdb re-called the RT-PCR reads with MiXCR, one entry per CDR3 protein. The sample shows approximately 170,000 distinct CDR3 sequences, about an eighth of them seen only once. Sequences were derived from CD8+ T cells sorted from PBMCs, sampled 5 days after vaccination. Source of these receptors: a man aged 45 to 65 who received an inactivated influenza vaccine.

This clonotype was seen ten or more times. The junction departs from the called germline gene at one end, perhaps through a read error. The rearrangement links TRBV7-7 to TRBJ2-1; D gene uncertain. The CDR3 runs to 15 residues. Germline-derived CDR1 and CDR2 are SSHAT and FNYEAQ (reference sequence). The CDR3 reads CASSSGLGIDNEQFF. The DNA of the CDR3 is TGTGCTAGCAGCTCCGGATTAGGGATAGACAATGAGCAGTTCTTC.

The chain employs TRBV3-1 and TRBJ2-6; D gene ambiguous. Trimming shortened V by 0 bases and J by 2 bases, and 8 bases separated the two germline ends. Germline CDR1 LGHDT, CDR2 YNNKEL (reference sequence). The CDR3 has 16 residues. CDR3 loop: CASSQDIGTGANVLTF. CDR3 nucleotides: TGTGCCAGCAGCCAAGATATTGGGACTGGGGCCAACGTCCTGACTTTC.

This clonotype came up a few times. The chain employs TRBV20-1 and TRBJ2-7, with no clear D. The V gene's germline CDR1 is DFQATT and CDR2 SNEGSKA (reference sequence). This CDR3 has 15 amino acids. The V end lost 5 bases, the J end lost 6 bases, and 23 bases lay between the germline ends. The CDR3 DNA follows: TGCAGTGCTTTTCTCTCGCCCCTATTCCGTTCCGAGCAGTACTTC. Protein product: CSAFLSPLFRSEQYF.

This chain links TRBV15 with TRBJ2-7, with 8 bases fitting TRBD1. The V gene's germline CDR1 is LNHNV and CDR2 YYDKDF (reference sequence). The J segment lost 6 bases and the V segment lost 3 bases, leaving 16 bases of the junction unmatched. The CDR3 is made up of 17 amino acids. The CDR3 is CATSSLSLVQGGPEQYF. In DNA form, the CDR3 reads TGTGCCACCAGCAGCTTGAGTCTTGTACAGGGGGGACCCGAGCAGTACTTC.

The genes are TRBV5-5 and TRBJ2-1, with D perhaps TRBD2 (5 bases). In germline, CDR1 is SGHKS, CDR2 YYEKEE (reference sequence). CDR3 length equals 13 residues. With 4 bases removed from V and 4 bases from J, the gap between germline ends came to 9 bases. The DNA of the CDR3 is TGTGCCAGCAGCGACGGGATTTACAATGAGCAGTTCTTC. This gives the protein CASSDGIYNEQFF.

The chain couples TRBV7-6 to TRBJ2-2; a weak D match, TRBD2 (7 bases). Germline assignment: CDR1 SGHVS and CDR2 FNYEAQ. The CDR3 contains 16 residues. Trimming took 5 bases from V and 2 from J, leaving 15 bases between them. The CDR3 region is CASSPAGGPNTGELFF. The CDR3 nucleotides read TGTGCCAGCAGCCCAGCCGGGGGGCCCAACACCGGGGAGCTGTTTTTT.

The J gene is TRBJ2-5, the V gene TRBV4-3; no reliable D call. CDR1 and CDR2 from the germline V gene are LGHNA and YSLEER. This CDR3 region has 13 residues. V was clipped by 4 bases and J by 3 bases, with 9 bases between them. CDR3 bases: TGCGCCAGCAGCCGACGGATGAAAGAGACCCAGTACTTC. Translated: CASSRRMKETQYF.

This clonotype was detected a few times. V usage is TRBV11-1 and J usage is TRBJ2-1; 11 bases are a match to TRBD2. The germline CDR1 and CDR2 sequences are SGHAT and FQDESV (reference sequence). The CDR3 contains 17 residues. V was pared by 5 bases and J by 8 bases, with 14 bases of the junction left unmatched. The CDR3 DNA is TGTGCCAGCAGCGATACTAGCGGGAGATCGAGTGGGGATGAGCAGTTCTTC. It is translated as CASSDTSGRSSGDEQFF. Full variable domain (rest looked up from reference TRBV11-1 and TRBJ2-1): EAEVAQSPRYKITEKSQAVAFWCDPISGHATLYWYRQILGQGPELLVQFQDESVVDDSQLPKDRFSAERLKGVDSTLKIQPAELGDSAMYLCASSDTSGRSSGDEQFFGPGTRLTVL.

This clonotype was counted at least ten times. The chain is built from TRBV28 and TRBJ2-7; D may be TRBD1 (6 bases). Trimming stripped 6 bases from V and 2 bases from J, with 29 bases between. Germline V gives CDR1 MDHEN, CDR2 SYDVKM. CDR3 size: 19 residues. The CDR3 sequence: CASSRPFIDPGQSPYEQYF. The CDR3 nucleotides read TGTGCCAGCAGCCGTCCTTTCATTGATCCCGGACAGAGCCCCTACGAGCAGTACTTC.

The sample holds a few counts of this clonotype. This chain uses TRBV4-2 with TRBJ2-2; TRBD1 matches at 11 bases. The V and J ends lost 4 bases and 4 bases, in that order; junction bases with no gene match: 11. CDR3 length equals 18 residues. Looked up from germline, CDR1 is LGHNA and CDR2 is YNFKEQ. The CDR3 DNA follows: TGTGCCAGCAGCCGTAGGACAGGGGGCGTTCAGGTCACCGGGGAGCTGTTTTTT. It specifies CASSRRTGGVQVTGELFF.

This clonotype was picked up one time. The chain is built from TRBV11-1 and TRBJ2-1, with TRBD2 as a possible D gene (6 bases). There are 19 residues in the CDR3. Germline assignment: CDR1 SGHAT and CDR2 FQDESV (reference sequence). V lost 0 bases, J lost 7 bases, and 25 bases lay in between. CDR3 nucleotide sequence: TGTGCCAGCAGCTTAGCCAATAGGGTAGCGGAGCACCCAAGAAATGAGCAGTTCTTC. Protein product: CASSLANRVAEHPRNEQFF.

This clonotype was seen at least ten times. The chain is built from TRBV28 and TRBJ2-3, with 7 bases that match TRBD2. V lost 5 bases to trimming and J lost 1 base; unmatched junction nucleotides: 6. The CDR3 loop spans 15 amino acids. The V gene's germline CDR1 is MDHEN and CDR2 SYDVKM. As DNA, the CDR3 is TGTGCCAGCAGTAGCCGTGGACTAGGCACAGATACGCAGTATTTT. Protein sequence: CASSSRGLGTDTQYF.

CDR3 sequence (DNA): TGCGCCAGCAGCCAAGACACGGTAGAACAGACCTACGAGCAGTACTTC. This sequence encodes CASSQDTVEQTYEQYF. The chain joins TRBV4-1 to TRBJ2-7; D remains ambiguous. Trimming took 0 bases from V and 2 from J, leaving 14 bases between them. The CDR3 extends over 16 amino acids. In germline, CDR1 is MGHRA, CDR2 YSYEKL.

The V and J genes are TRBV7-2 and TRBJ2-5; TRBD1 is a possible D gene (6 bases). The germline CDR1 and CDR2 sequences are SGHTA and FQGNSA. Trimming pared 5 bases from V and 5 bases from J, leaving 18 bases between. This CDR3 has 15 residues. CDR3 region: CASSPLGQPLETQYF. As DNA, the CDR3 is TGTGCCAGCAGCCCCCTTGGACAGCCGTTGGAGACCCAGTACTTC.

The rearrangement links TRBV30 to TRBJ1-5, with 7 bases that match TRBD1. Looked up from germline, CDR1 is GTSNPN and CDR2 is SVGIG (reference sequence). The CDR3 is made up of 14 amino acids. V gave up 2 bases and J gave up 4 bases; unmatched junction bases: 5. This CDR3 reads CAWSLTGWNQPQHF. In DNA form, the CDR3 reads TGTGCCTGGAGTTTGACAGGGTGGAATCAGCCCCAGCATTTT.

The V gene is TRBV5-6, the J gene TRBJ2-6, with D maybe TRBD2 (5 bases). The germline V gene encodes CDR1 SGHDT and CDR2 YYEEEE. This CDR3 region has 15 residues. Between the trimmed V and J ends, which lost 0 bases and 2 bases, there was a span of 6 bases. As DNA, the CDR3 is TGTGCCAGCAGCTTGGGAGGGACTGGGGCCAACGTCCTGACTTTC. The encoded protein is CASSLGGTGANVLTF.

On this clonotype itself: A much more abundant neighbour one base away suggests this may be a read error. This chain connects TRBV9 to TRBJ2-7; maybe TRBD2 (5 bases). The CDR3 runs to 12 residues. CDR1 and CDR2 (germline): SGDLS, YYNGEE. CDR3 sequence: CASSVGENEQNF. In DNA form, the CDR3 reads TGTGCCAGCAGCGTAGGGGAGAACGAGCAGAACTTC.

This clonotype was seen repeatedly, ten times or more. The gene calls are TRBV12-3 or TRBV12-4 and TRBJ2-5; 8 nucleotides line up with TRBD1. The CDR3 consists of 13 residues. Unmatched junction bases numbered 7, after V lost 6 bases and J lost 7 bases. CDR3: CASSPTGVGTQYF. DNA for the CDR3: TGTGCCAGCAGCCCGACAGGGGTCGGGACCCAGTACTTC.

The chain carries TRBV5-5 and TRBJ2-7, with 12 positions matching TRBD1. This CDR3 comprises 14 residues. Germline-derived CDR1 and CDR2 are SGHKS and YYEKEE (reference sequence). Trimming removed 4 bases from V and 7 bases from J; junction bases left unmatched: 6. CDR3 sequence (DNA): TGTGCCAGCAGCCCCCGGGACAGGGGGCAAGAGCAGTACTTC. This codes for CASSPRDRGQEQYF.

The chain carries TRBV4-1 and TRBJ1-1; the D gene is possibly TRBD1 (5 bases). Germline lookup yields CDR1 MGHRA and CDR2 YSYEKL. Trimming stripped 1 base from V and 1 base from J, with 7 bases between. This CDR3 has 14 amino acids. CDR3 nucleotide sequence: TGCGCCAGCAGCCAAGCAAGGGGGAACACTGAAGCTTTCTTT. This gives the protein CASSQARGNTEAFF.

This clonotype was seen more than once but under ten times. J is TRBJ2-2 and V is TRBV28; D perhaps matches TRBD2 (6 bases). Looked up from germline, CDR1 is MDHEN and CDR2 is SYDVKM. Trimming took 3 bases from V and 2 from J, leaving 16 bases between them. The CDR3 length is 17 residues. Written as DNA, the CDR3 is TGTGCCAGCAGTTTTGGGCGGGGAGGACGAAACACCGGGGAGCTGTTTTTT. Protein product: CASSFGRGGRNTGELFF.

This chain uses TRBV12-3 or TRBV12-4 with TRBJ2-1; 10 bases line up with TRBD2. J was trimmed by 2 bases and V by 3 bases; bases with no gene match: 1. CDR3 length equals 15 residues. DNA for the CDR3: TGTGCCAGCAGTTTTACTAGCGGGACCTACAATGAGCAGTTCTTC. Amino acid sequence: CASSFTSGTYNEQFF.

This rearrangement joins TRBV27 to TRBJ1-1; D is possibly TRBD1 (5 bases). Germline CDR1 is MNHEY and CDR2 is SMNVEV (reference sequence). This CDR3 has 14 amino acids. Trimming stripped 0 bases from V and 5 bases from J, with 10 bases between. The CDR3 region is CASSLSAGGTEAFF. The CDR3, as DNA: TGTGCCAGCAGTTTATCTGCCGGGGGGACTGAAGCTTTCTTT.

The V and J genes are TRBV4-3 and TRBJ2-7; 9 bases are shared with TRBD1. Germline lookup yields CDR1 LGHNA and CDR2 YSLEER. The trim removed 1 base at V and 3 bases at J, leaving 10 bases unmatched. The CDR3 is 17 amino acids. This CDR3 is CASSQVYTGGFNYEQYF. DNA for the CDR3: TGCGCCAGCAGCCAAGTATACACAGGGGGCTTTAACTACGAGCAGTACTTC.

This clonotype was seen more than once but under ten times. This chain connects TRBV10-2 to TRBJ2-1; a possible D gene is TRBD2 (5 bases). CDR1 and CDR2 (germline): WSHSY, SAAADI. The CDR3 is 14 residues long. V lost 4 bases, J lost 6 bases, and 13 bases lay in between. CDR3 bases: TGCGCCAGCAGTGGGGCCGGACTGGTCAATGAGCAGTTCTTC. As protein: CASSGAGLVNEQFF.